This T cell receptor beta chain was recovered during a study of shared clonotypes between healthy human individuals. The assay was immunoSEQ multiplex PCR, and TCRdb's table has in-frame clones only and misses some. The data hold 850,000 to 1,200,000 clones, with around 76% observed a single time. Donation came from healthy HIV-negative adults that had no recent acute infections or vaccinations. The CDR3 spans 12 residues. The germline V gene encodes CDR1 MNHNY and CDR2 SVGAGI (reference sequence). The V segment lost 6 bases and the J segment 8 bases; nucleotides outside the gene matches: 4. This TCR derives from a man between 18 and 35 years old in good health. The V and J genes are TRBV6-6 and TRBJ1-1, with 9 bases that match TRBD1. Material: memory CD4+ T cells sorted from blood. Subset defined: CD45RA-negative fraction. This CDR3 is CASSRDREEAFF. As DNA, the CDR3 is TGTGCCAGCAGCAGGGACAGGGAGGAAGCTTTCTTT.